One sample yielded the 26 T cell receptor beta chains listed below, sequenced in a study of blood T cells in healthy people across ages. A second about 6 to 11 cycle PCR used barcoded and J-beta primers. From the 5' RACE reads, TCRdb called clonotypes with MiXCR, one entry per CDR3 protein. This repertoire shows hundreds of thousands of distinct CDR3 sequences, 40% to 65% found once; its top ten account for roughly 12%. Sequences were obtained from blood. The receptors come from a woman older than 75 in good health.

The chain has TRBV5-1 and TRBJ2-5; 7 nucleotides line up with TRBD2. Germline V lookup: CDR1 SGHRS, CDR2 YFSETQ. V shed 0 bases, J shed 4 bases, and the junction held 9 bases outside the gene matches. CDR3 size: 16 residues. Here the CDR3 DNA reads TGCGCCAGCAGCTTGGTGGCGGGAGCGGACTTAGAGACCCAGTACTTC. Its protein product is CASSLVAGADLETQYF.

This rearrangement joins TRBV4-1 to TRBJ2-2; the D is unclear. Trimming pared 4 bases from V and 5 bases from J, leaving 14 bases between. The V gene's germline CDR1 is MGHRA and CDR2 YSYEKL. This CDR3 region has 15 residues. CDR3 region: CASSRQPRGTGELFF. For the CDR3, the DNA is TGCGCCAGCAGCCGTCAACCTCGTGGGACCGGGGAGCTGTTTTTT.

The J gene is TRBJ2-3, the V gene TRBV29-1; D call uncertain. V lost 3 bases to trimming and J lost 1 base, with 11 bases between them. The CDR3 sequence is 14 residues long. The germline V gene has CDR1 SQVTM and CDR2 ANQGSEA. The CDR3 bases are TGCAGCGTTGAGTCGATCCAGGGCACAGATACGCAGTATTTT. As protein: CSVESIQGTDTQYF.

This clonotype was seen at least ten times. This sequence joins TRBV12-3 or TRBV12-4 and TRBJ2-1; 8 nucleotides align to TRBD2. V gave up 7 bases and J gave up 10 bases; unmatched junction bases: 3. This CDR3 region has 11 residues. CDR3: CASKRELEQFF. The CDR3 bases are TGTGCCAGCAAGCGGGAGCTAGAGCAGTTCTTC.

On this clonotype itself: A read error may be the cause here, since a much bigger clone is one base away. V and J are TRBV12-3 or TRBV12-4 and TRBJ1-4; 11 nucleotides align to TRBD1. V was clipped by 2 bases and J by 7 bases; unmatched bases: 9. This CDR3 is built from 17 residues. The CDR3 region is CASSLSLPGTGGEKLFF. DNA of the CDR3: TGTGCCAGCAGTTTAAGTCTACCCGGGACAGGGGGTGAAAAACTGTTTTTT.

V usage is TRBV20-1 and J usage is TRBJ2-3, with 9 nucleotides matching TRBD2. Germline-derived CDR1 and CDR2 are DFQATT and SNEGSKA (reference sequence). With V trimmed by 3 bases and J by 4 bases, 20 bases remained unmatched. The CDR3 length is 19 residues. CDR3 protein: CSARGLAGLRGEHADTQYF. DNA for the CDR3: TGCAGTGCTAGGGGCCTAGCGGGACTAAGGGGGGAGCACGCAGATACGCAGTATTTT.

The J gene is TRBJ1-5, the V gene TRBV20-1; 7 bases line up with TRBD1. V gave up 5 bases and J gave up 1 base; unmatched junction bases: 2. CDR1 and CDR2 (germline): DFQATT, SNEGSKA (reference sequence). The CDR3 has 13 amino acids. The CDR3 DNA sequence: TGCAGTGCTTGGGACAGAAGCAATCAGCCCCAGCATTTT. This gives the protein CSAWDRSNQPQHF.

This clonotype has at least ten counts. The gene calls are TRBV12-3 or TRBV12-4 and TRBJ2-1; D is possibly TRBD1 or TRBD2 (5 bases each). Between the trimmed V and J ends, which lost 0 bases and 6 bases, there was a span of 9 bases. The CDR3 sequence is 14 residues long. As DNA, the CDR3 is TGTGCCAGCAGTTTAGCGCAGGGACCCAATGAGCAGTTCTTC. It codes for CASSLAQGPNEQFF.

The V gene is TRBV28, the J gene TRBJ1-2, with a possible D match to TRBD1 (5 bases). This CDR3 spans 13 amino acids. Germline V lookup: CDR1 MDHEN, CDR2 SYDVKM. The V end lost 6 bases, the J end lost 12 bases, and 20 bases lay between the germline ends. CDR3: CASRAPGRRFDTF. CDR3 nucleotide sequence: TGTGCCAGCAGAGCGCCGGGACGGCGGTTCGACACCTTC.

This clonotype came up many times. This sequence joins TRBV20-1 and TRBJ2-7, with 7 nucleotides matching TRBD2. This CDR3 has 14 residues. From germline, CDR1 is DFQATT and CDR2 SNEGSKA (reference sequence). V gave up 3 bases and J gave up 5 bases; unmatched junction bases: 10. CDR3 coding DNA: TGCAGTGCTAGGAGGGCTAGCGGACCCCACGAGCAGTACTTC. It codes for CSARRASGPHEQYF.

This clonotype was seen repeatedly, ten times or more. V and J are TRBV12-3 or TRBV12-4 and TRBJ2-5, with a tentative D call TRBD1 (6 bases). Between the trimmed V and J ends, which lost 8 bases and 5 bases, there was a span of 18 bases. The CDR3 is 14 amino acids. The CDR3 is CASCGQMATETQYF. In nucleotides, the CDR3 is TGTGCCAGCTGCGGACAGATGGCAACGGAGACCCAGTACTTC.

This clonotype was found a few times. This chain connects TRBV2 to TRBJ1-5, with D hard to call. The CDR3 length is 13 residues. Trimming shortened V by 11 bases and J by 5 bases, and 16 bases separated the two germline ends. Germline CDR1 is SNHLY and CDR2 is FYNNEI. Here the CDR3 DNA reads TGTGCCGGAAGAGGTCAGTGGGATCAGCCCCAGCATTTT. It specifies CAGRGQWDQPQHF.

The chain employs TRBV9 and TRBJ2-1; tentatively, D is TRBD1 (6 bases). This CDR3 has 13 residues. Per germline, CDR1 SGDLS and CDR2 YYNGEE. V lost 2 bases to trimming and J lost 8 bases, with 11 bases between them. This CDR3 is CASSVGRGDEQFF. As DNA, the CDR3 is TGTGCCAGCAGCGTCGGCAGGGGAGATGAGCAGTTCTTC.

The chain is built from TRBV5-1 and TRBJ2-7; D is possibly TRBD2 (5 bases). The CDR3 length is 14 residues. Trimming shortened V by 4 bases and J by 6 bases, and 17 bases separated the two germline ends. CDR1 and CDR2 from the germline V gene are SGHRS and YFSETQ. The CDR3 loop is CASSQTPRGSEQYF. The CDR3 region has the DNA TGCGCCAGCAGCCAAACCCCACGAGGGAGCGAGCAGTACTTC.

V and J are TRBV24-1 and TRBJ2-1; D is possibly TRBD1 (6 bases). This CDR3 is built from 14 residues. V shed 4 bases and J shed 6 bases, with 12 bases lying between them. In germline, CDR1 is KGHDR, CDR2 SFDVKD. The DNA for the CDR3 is TGTGCCACCAGTGACCCGCGAGGGGGCAATGAGCAGTTCTTC. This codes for CATSDPRGGNEQFF.

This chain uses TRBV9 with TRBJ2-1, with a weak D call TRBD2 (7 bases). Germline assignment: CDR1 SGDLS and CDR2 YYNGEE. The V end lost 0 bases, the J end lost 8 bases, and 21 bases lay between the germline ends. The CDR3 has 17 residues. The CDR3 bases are TGTGCCAGCAGCGTAGCTGGGGGGGGGGCATATCTGGATGAGCAGTTCTTC. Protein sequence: CASSVAGGGAYLDEQFF. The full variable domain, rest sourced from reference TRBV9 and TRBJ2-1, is DSGVTQTPKHLITATGQRVTLRCSPRSGDLSVYWYQQSLDQGLQFLIQYYNGEERAKGNILERFSAQQFPDLHSELNLSSLELGDSALYFCASSVAGGGAYLDEQFFGPGTRLTVL.

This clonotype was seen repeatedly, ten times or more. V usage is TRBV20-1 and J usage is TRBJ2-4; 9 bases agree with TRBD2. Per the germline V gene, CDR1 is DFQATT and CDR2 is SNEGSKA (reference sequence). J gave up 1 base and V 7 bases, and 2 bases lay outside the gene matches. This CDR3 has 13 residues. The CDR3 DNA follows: TGCAGTGGGACTAGCGTTGCCAAAAACATTCAGTACTTC. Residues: CSGTSVAKNIQYF.

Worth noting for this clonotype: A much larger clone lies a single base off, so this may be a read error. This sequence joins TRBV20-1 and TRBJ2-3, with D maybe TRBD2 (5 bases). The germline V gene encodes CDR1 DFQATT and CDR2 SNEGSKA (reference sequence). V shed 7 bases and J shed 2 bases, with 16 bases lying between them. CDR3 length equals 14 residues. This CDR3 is CSVELGTHTDTQYF. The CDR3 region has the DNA TGCAGTGTTGAACTAGGAACCCACACAGATACGCAGTATTTT.

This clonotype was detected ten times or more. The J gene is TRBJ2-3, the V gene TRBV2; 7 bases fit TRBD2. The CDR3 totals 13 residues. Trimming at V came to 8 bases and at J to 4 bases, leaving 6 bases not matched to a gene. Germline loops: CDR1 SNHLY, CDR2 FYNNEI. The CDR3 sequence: CASPWGRADTQYF. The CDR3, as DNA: TGTGCCAGCCCTTGGGGGAGGGCAGATACGCAGTATTTT.

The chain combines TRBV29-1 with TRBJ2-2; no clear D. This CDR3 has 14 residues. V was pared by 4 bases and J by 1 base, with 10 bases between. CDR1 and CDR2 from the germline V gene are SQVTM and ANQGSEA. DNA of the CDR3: TGCAGCGTTGTCGGGTTACTGAACACCGGGGAGCTGTTTTTT. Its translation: CSVVGLLNTGELFF.

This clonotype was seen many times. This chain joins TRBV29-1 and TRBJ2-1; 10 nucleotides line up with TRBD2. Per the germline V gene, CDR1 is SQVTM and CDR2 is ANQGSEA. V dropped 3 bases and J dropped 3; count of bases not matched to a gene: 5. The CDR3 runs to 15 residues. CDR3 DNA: TGCAGCGTTGATCTCACTAGCGGGAACTACAATGAGCAGTTCTTC. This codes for CSVDLTSGNYNEQFF.

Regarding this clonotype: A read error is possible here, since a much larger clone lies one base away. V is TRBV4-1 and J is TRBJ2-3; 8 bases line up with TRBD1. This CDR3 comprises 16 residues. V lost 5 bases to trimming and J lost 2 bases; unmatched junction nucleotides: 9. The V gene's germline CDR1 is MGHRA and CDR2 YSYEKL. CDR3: CASSTTRTGPTDTQYF. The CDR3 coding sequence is TGCGCCAGCAGCACAACTCGGACAGGGCCCACAGATACGCAGTATTTT.

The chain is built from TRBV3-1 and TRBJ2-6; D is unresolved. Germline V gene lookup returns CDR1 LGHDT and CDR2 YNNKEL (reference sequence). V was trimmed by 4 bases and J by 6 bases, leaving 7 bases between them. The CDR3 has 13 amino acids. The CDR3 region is CASSPSSANVLTF. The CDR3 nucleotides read TGTGCCAGCAGCCCATCTTCGGCCAACGTCCTGACTTTC.

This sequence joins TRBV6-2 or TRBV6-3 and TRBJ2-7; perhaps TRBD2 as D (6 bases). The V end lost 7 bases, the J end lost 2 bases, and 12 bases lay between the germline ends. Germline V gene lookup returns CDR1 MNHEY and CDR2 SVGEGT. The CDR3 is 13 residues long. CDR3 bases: TGTGCCAGCATCCAGACTAGTCCCTACGAGCAGTACTTC. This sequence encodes CASIQTSPYEQYF.

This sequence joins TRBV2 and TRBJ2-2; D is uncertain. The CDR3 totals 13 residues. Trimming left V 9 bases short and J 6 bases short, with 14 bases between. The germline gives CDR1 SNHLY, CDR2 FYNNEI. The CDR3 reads CASKPIVSGELFF. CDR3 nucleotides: TGTGCCAGTAAACCGATAGTTTCCGGGGAGCTGTTTTTT. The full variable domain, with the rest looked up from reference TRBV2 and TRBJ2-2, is EPEVTQTPSHQVTQMGQEVILRCVPISNHLYFYWYRQILGQKVEFLVSFYNNEISEKSEIFDDQFSVERPDGSNFTLKIRSTKLEDSAMYFCASKPIVSGELFFGEGSRLTVL.

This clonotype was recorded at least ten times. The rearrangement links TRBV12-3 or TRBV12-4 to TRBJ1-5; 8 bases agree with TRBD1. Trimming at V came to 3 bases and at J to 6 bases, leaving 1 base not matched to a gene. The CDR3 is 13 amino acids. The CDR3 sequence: CASSLDRVQPQHF. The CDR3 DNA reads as TGTGCCAGCAGTTTGGACAGGGTTCAGCCCCAGCATTTT.